One sample yielded the 32 T cell receptor beta chains listed below, sequenced in a study of metastatic and nonmetastatic thyroid tumors. No patient received treatment before thyroid surgery. TCRdb recomputed clones from the PCR reads via MiXCR. The sample includes approximately 79,000 clones, roughly 8.6% seen only once; the top ten take 8.8%. Sequenced input: blood. Receptor source: a female donor with papillary thyroid cancer or a benign thyroid nodule (not recorded which). Some clones in this sample may be carry-over from other donors' samples.

This clone was observed many times. The chain has TRBV11-2 and TRBJ1-1; tentatively, D is TRBD1 (5 bases). The CDR3 spans 13 residues. Germline V gene data show CDR1 as SGHAT and CDR2 as FQNNGV. V was shortened by 2 bases and J by 2 bases, with 6 bases between the two germline ends. The CDR3 DNA reads TGTGCCAGCAGCTTAAGGGGCAACACTGAAGCTTTCTTT. Protein product: CASSLRGNTEAFF. Combining the CDR3 with reference TRBV11-2 and TRBJ1-1 gives the whole variable domain EAGVAQSPRYKIIEKRQSVAFWCNPISGHATLYWYQQILGQGPKLLIQFQNNGVVDDSQLPKDRFSAERLKGVDSTLKIQPAKLEDSAVYLCASSLRGNTEAFFGQGTRLTVV.

There are many counts of this clone. For the CDR3, the DNA is TGCGCCAGCAGAATAGGGGGCTCGTCCTACGAGCAGTACTTC. Protein sequence: CASRIGGSSYEQYF. The chain links TRBV5-1 to TRBJ2-7; 7 positions match TRBD1. The V segment lost 5 bases and the J segment 1 base; nucleotides outside the gene matches: 6. This CDR3 has 14 amino acids. Germline CDR1 SGHRS, CDR2 YFSETQ. Full variable domain (rest looked up from reference TRBV5-1 and TRBJ2-7): KAGVTQTPRYLIKTRGQQVTLSCSPISGHRSVSWYQQTPGQGLQFLFEYFSETQRNKGNFPGRFSGRQFSNSRSEMNVSTLELGDSALYLCASRIGGSSYEQYFGPGTRLTVT.

At least ten counts were recorded for this clone. The chain employs TRBV6-5 and TRBJ1-1; D not certain. This CDR3 is 16 amino acids long. The V gene's germline CDR1 is MNHEY and CDR2 SVGAGI. V was shortened by 0 bases and J by 1 base, with 12 bases between the two germline ends. CDR3 nucleotides: TGTGCCAGCAGTTACTCGCGCCACTTTAGGAACACTGAAGCTTTCTTT. Amino acid sequence: CASSYSRHFRNTEAFF.

In this sample, this clone turned up many times. The rearrangement uses TRBV7-2 and TRBJ1-2; the D is unclear. Germline V gene sequence: CDR1 SGHTA, CDR2 FQGNSA. There are 15 residues in the CDR3. The V end was cut by 2 bases, the J end by 1 base, with 11 bases between. The CDR3 region is CASSLSQNFNYGYTF. As DNA, the CDR3 is TGTGCCAGCAGCTTATCACAGAACTTTAACTATGGCTACACCTTC.

In this sample, this clone turned up many times. The J gene is TRBJ1-6, the V gene TRBV3-1; D is unresolved. Deletions cut 4 bases from V and 7 bases from J, with 11 bases between. The V gene's germline CDR1 is LGHDT and CDR2 YNNKEL (reference sequence). The CDR3 consists of 14 residues. Written as DNA, the CDR3 is TGTGCCAGCAGCCGGAAGGCAGAGAATTCACCCCTCCACTTT. This sequence encodes CASSRKAENSPLHF. Complete variable domain (other parts from reference TRBV3-1 and TRBJ1-6): DTAVSQTPKYLVTQMGNDKSIKCEQNLGHDTMYWYKQDSKKFLKIMFSYNNKELIINETVPNRFSPKSPDKAHLNLHINSLELGDSAVYFCASSRKAENSPLHFGNGTRLTVT.

This clone was counted at least ten times. V gene TRBV6-2 or TRBV6-3 combines with J gene TRBJ2-1, with no clear D. The CDR3 is 15 amino acids. The V and J ends lost 6 bases and 0 bases respectively, with 12 bases between them. Germline V gene lookup returns CDR1 MNHEY and CDR2 SVGEGT. The CDR3 loop is CASSPRASSYNEQFF. DNA for the CDR3: TGTGCCAGCAGCCCCCGTGCTAGCTCCTACAATGAGCAGTTCTTC.

The table lists this clone with many counts. This chain joins TRBV4-1 and TRBJ1-5; TRBD1 matches at 7 bases. J was trimmed by 2 bases and V by 0 bases; bases with no gene match: 7. Germline V gives CDR1 MGHRA, CDR2 YSYEKL. The CDR3 runs to 17 residues. The chain's CDR3 is CASSQEVRQGGNQPQHF. CDR3 nucleotide sequence: TGCGCCAGCAGCCAAGAGGTGAGACAGGGAGGCAATCAGCCCCAGCATTTT.

This clone has only a few counts. The junction differs from germline at one of its ends, possibly a read error. The rearrangement uses TRBV2 and TRBJ2-7; TRBD2 matches at 9 bases. The germline V gene encodes CDR1 SNHLY and CDR2 FYNNEI. The CDR3 totals 13 residues. CDR3 protein: CAGRPSGAYEQYF. DNA of the CDR3: TGTGCCGGCAGGCCTAGCGGGGCTTACGAGCAGTACTTC.

This rearrangement joins TRBV5-5 to TRBJ1-5; the D gene is possibly TRBD1 (6 bases). V was clipped by 2 bases and J by 3 bases, with 15 bases between them. Germline values: CDR1 SGHKS, CDR2 YYEKEE (reference sequence). CDR3 length: 16 amino acids. The CDR3 loop reads CASSLLPGQDNQPQHF. The CDR3 DNA reads TGTGCCAGCAGCTTACTCCCGGGACAAGACAATCAGCCCCAGCATTTT.

This clone has more than one count but fewer than ten. A much larger clone lies a single base off, so this may be a read error. Other nucleotide sequences in the sample specify the same CDR3. The chain recombines TRBV18 with TRBJ2-5; D gene uncertain. CDR1 and CDR2 from the germline V gene are KGHSH and LQKENI. Trimming cost V 4 bases and J 5 bases, with 14 bases left between them. CDR3 length: 14 amino acids. Written as DNA, the CDR3 is TGTGCCAGCTCACTACAAGGATTTCAGGAGACCCAGTACTTC. Translating gives CASSLQGFQETQYF.

In this sample, this clone turned up many times. V gene TRBV29-1 combines with J gene TRBJ2-7, with 8 bases matching TRBD1. Germline V gene data show CDR1 as SQVTM and CDR2 as ANQGSEA. Trimming at V came to 4 bases and at J to 0 bases, leaving 8 bases not matched to a gene. CDR3 size: 15 residues. CDR3: CSVGRDRLSSYEQYF. As DNA, the CDR3 is TGCAGCGTTGGGAGGGACAGGCTGAGCTCCTACGAGCAGTACTTC.

In this sample, this clone turned up many times. The chain recombines TRBV12-3 or TRBV12-4 with TRBJ2-3; 11 bases are a match to TRBD1. There are 16 residues in the CDR3. V lost 4 bases to trimming and J lost 1 base; unmatched junction nucleotides: 4. The chain's CDR3 is CASSSGQGACTDTQYF. For the CDR3, the DNA is TGTGCCAGCAGTTCCGGACAGGGGGCATGCACAGATACGCAGTATTTT.

This clone was detected ten times or more. V gene TRBV12-3 or TRBV12-4 combines with J gene TRBJ2-4; 8 positions agree with TRBD1. The CDR3 is 17 amino acids. Trimming removed 2 bases from V and 1 base from J; junction bases left unmatched: 7. The CDR3 sequence is CASSLIGQGAAKNIQYF. The DNA of the CDR3 is TGTGCCAGCAGTTTAATAGGACAGGGCGCGGCCAAAAACATTCAGTACTTC.

This clone was detected ten times or more. The V and J genes are TRBV2 and TRBJ2-4, with TRBD2 as a possible D gene (7 bases). This CDR3 spans 15 amino acids. Germline lookup yields CDR1 SNHLY and CDR2 FYNNEI. Trimming removed 7 bases at V and 10 bases at J, with 23 bases between. CDR3 DNA: TGTGCCAGCATGGGGGGGGCACGATCAGCGTTGATTCAGTACTTC. It yields the protein CASMGGARSALIQYF.

A few counts support this clone. A read error may explain this, as a much larger clone is one base away. V usage is TRBV10-2 and J usage is TRBJ1-6, with D perhaps matching TRBD1 (6 bases). The CDR3 has 15 amino acids. Germline values: CDR1 WSHSY, CDR2 SAAADI. Here the CDR3 reads CASREGGSYNSPIHF. CDR3 DNA sequence: TGCGCCAGCAGGGAGGGGGGCTCCTATAATTCACCCATCCACTTT.

In its sample, this clone was seen many times. The chain recombines TRBV28 with TRBJ1-3; 8 nucleotides agree with TRBD1. The CDR3 runs 16 residues. Germline CDR1 MDHEN, CDR2 SYDVKM. V was clipped by 8 bases and J by 1 base; unmatched bases: 10. The CDR3 DNA follows: TGTGCCAGCCTTCAGGGGGCCCGCTTTTCTGGAAACACCATATATTTT. Its translation: CASLQGARFSGNTIYF.

The genes are TRBV9 and TRBJ2-2; 7 bases line up with TRBD1. The CDR3 contains 15 residues. V lost 2 bases, J lost 0 bases, and 1 base stayed unmatched. Germline loops: CDR1 SGDLS, CDR2 YYNGEE. The CDR3: CASSVQGANTGELFF. CDR3 bases: TGTGCCAGCAGCGTCCAGGGGGCGAACACCGGGGAGCTGTTTTTT.

The J gene is TRBJ2-7, the V gene TRBV28; possible D gene TRBD2, 6 bases. CDR3 length: 16 residues. Per germline, CDR1 MDHEN and CDR2 SYDVKM. Trimming stripped 5 bases from V and 3 bases from J, with 20 bases between. CDR3 bases: TGTGCCAGCAGTACGGTAACGGTACGGGGGAACTACGAGCAGTACTTC. It codes for CASSTVTVRGNYEQYF.

This clone was recorded at least ten times. The V call is TRBV7-2, the J call TRBJ2-7; D might be TRBD2 (7 bases). CDR1 is SGHTA, CDR2 FQGNSA, per germline. Between the trimmed V and J ends, which lost 2 bases and 7 bases, there was a span of 15 bases. This CDR3 comprises 14 residues. CDR3 residues: CASSLRGGSSEQYF. In nucleotides, the CDR3 is TGTGCCAGCAGCTTAAGGGGGGGCTCGTCGGAGCAGTACTTC. Full variable domain (remainder filled in from reference TRBV7-2 and TRBJ2-7): GAGVSQSPSNKVTEKGKDVELRCDPISGHTALYWYRQSLGQGLEFLIYFQGNSAPDKSGLPSDRFSAERTGGSVSTLTIQRTQQEDSAVYLCASSLRGGSSEQYFGPGTRLTVT.

In its sample, this clone was seen many times. This chain connects TRBV5-5 to TRBJ2-1; TRBD2 agrees at 10 bases. V lost 4 bases and J lost 1; bases outside the gene matches: 2. Germline-derived CDR1 and CDR2 are SGHKS and YYEKEE (reference sequence). The CDR3 is made up of 15 amino acids. Here the CDR3 DNA reads TGTGCCAGCAGCCTTAGCGGGGGGTCCTACAATGAGCAGTTCTTC. Translating it yields CASSLSGGSYNEQFF.

This clone was recorded at least ten times. The V call is TRBV11-2, the J call TRBJ1-5; possibly TRBD1 for D (5 bases). The length of the CDR3 is 15 residues. CDR1 and CDR2 (germline): SGHAT, FQNNGV. Trimming removed 0 bases at V and 5 bases at J, with 11 bases between. CDR3 in amino acids: CASSLDGQGDQPQHF. The CDR3 DNA reads TGTGCCAGCAGCTTAGATGGGCAGGGCGATCAGCCCCAGCATTTT.

This clone was seen ten or more times. This sequence joins TRBV2 and TRBJ1-1; 7 nucleotides line up with TRBD1. The CDR3 extends over 12 amino acids. The germline V gene has CDR1 SNHLY and CDR2 FYNNEI. J was trimmed by 4 bases and V by 9 bases; bases with no gene match: 5. The chain's CDR3 is CARTGSGTEAFF. CDR3 nucleotides: TGTGCCAGGACAGGGTCGGGCACTGAAGCTTTCTTT.

This clone occurred many times. V and J are TRBV9 and TRBJ1-6, with a weak D call TRBD1 (5 bases). In germline, CDR1 is SGDLS, CDR2 YYNGEE. Trimming cost V 4 bases and J 9 bases, with 17 bases left between them. The CDR3 is 15 amino acids. This chain's CDR3 is CASSPGTGGGSPLHF. CDR3 coding DNA: TGTGCCAGCAGCCCGGGGACCGGGGGAGGTTCACCCCTCCACTTT.

This clone showed up many times. This could be a read error, since a much larger clone is one nucleotide away. Other nucleotide sequences in the sample specify the same CDR3. The rearrangement links TRBV28 to TRBJ1-2; D unresolved. In germline, CDR1 is MDHEN, CDR2 SYDVKM. Trimming cost V 2 bases and J 3 bases, with 4 bases left between them. This CDR3 is built from 12 residues. CDR3 sequence (DNA): TGTGCCAGCAGTTTACAGGACTATGGCTACACCTTC. It is translated as CASSLQDYGYTF.

In this sample, this clone turned up many times. An end of the junction does not agree with germline; a read error may underlie this. The chain is built from TRBV7-8 and TRBJ2-2, with TRBD2 matching 8 bases. Germline V gene sequence: CDR1 SGHVS, CDR2 FQNEAQ. The CDR3 is made up of 18 amino acids. The CDR3 bases are TGTGCCAGCAGTCGTCCGGGACTAGATCTGGGGAACACCGGGGAGCTGGTTTTT. Residues: CASSRPGLDLGNTGELVF.

This clone was seen a handful of times. A single base separates this from a much larger clone, so it may be a read error. V gene TRBV2 combines with J gene TRBJ1-4; 7 bases map to TRBD1. This CDR3 contains 15 residues. V lost 6 bases and J lost 8; bases outside the gene matches: 12. The V gene's germline CDR1 is SNHLY and CDR2 FYNNEI. This CDR3 is CASSSAGTDSEKLFF. CDR3 in DNA: TGTGCCAGCAGCTCGGCCGGGACAGATAGCGAAAAACTGTTTTTT.

V gene TRBV6-6 combines with J gene TRBJ1-2, with a possible D match to TRBD1 (6 bases). The CDR3 covers 13 residues. V lost 2 bases and J 8 bases, leaving 12 bases between the germline ends. CDR1 is MNHNY and CDR2 is SVGAGI in the germline V gene (reference sequence). DNA of the CDR3: TGTGCCAGCAGTTACAACAGGGCGGAGGGCTACACCTTC. Its translation is CASSYNRAEGYTF.

This clone was seen a single time. V is TRBV13 and J is TRBJ2-7; D perhaps matches TRBD1 (6 bases). The CDR3 totals 15 residues. The ends were cut back, 2 bases at V and 2 bases at J, with 13 bases in the middle. CDR1 PRHDT and CDR2 FYEKMQ come from the germline V gene (reference sequence). This CDR3 reads CASSLTGTNPYEQYF. The DNA of the CDR3 is TGTGCCAGCAGCTTAACAGGGACAAACCCCTACGAGCAGTACTTC.

CDR3 nucleotides: TGTGCCAGCAGACGGAGGGGGCTCGGAGGCAATCAGCCCCAGCATTTT. It codes for CASRRRGLGGNQPQHF. The V call is TRBV27, the J call TRBJ1-5; 7 bases are a match to TRBD1. Germline assignment: CDR1 MNHEY and CDR2 SMNVEV (reference sequence). Germline trimming cut 6 bases from V and 2 bases from J; bases unmatched to any gene: 10. There are 16 residues in the CDR3.

This clone came up many times. Other DNA sequences in the sample encode the same CDR3. V is TRBV5-6 and J is TRBJ2-3; perhaps TRBD1 as D (8 bases). The CDR3 is 15 amino acids. CDR1 and CDR2 from the germline V gene are SGHDT and YYEEEE. The V end lost 4 bases, the J end lost 2 bases, and 14 bases lay between the germline ends. CDR3 region: CASSTQGGNTDTQYF. The CDR3, as DNA: TGTGCCAGCAGCACACAGGGGGGGAACACAGATACGCAGTATTTT.

The chain links TRBV3-1 to TRBJ1-4; no firm D call. V was shortened by 3 bases and J by 5 bases, with 13 bases between the two germline ends. Per germline, CDR1 LGHDT and CDR2 YNNKEL (reference sequence). The CDR3 runs to 15 residues. In DNA, the CDR3 is TGTGCCAGCAGCCAGTTCGCCCAGACGAATGAAAAACTGTTTTTT. Residues: CASSQFAQTNEKLFF.

The chain joins TRBV6-1 to TRBJ2-2; the match to TRBD2 covers 7 bases. The CDR3 contains 15 residues. J lost 0 bases, V lost 7 bases, and 5 bases had no gene match. Germline V gene data show CDR1 as MNHNS and CDR2 as SASEGT. The CDR3 DNA reads as TGTGCCAGCAATAGCGGGCAGGCGAACACCGGGGAGCTGTTTTTT. It codes for CASNSGQANTGELFF.